This passage covers 8 T cell receptor beta chains from one sample sequenced in a study of CD8+ T cells in alopecia areata. TCR sequencing used cDNA made by reverse transcription of extracted RNA. TCRdb's copy holds only in-frame clones and misses some; the assay was immunoSEQ multiplex PCR. The table has about 200,000 clones, 64% seen once. As for treatment: oral pan-JAK inhibitor, 5-10 mg twice daily. Here the sequenced sample was CD4+ T cells sorted from blood, taken at approximately week 50, from a patient treated with tofacitinib. These receptors came from a human donor with alopecia areata.

This chain connects TRBV19 to TRBJ1-1, with TRBD1 as a possible D gene (6 bases). Germline CDR1 and CDR2: LNHDA and SQIVND (reference sequence). The CDR3 extends over 13 amino acids. V lost 8 bases to trimming and J lost 2 bases, with 12 bases between them. CDR3: CASGEGGNTEAFF. In DNA form, the CDR3 reads TGTGCCAGTGGCGAAGGGGGAAACACTGAAGCTTTCTTT.

The CDR3 sequence: CASSLWGQADIQYF. The DNA for the CDR3 is TGCGCCAGCAGCTTGTGGGGACAGGCGGACATTCAGTACTTC. The J gene is TRBJ2-4, the V gene TRBV5-1; 8 nucleotides agree with TRBD1. V shed 1 base and J 8 bases; nucleotides not matched to a gene: 5. CDR1 is SGHRS and CDR2 is YFSETQ in the germline V gene. This CDR3 is 14 amino acids long.

The chain combines TRBV15 with TRBJ1-4, with D unclear. The CDR3 spans 15 residues. The V gene lost 3 bases and the J gene lost 7 bases, with 15 bases spanning the gap. The V gene's germline CDR1 is LNHNV and CDR2 YYDKDF (reference sequence). CDR3 loop: CATSRTKIKGEKLFF. CDR3 nucleotides: TGTGCCACCAGCAGGACGAAGATTAAGGGTGAAAAACTGTTTTTT.

The chain carries TRBV6-1 and TRBJ2-3; D is possibly TRBD2 (6 bases). Per germline, CDR1 MNHNS and CDR2 SASEGT. V was trimmed by 6 bases and J by 0 bases, leaving 13 bases between them. The length of the CDR3 is 15 residues. The CDR3 region has the DNA TGTGCCAGCAGGCGGGACGGTTATAGCACAGATACGCAGTATTTT. Its protein product is CASRRDGYSTDTQYF.

V usage is TRBV2 and J usage is TRBJ1-5; D is unclear. Deletions cut 7 bases from V and 6 bases from J, with 13 bases between. This CDR3 comprises 13 residues. Germline assignment: CDR1 SNHLY and CDR2 FYNNEI. The CDR3 spells CASTSLPGQPQHF. The DNA of the CDR3 is TGTGCCAGCACCTCCTTACCCGGTCAGCCCCAGCATTTT.

The genes are TRBV7-2 and TRBJ1-5; a possible D gene is TRBD1 (6 bases). The CDR3 length is 16 residues. Germline-derived CDR1 and CDR2 are SGHTA and FQGNSA. The germline V and J ends were trimmed by 7 bases and 9 bases, with 25 bases remaining between them. The CDR3 nucleotides are TGTGCCAGCAACCCCGCTGGGGCAGGGGAAATGTCGCCCCAGCATTTT. This encodes CASNPAGAGEMSPQHF.

The rearrangement joins TRBV30 to TRBJ1-2; TRBD1 might be the D (5 bases). Trimming took off 0 bases at V and 3 bases at J, with 14 bases between the two ends. The CDR3 length is 15 residues. The germline V gene encodes CDR1 GTSNPN and CDR2 SVGIG (reference sequence). CDR3 residues: CAWSVGGAFDYGYTF. The CDR3 DNA reads TGTGCCTGGAGTGTAGGAGGGGCGTTCGACTATGGCTACACCTTC.

This chain uses TRBV25-1 with TRBJ1-2; D is uncertain. Looked up from germline, CDR1 is MGHDK and CDR2 is SYGVNS. The CDR3 runs to 15 residues. Deletions cut 8 bases from V and 4 bases from J, with 20 bases between. DNA for the CDR3: TGTGCCAGCGCCTCGGGGTGGAGCGGAAGCTATGGCTACACCTTC. Protein: CASASGWSGSYGYTF.